Following are 18 T cell receptor beta chains from one sample sequenced in a study of stem cell transplantation in POMP-related autoinflammatory disease. Clones were sequenced by immunoSEQ multiplex PCR, and TCRdb holds only the in-frame ones, with some missing. The table includes about 26,000 clones, around four fifths detected once. Sequenced here: CD4+ T cells from PBMCs, sampled before stem cell transplantation. Receptors were obtained from a human donor with POMP-related autoinflammation and immune dysregulation (PRAID).

The chain employs TRBV7-2 and TRBJ2-5, with TRBD2 matching over 8 bases. Germline loops: CDR1 SGHTA, CDR2 FQGNSA. The CDR3 extends over 14 amino acids. Trimming at V came to 1 base and at J to 11 bases, leaving 9 bases not matched to a gene. CDR3 DNA: TGTGCCAGCAGCTTAGGGGTAGCGGGGCCTAGGCAGTACTTC. Its translation is CASSLGVAGPRQYF.

V usage is TRBV27 and J usage is TRBJ2-3; possibly TRBD2 for D (5 bases). This CDR3 comprises 14 residues. Germline CDR1 MNHEY, CDR2 SMNVEV (reference sequence). Trimming pared 2 bases from V and 0 bases from J, leaving 6 bases between. The CDR3 sequence is CASSLRLSTDTQYF. DNA of the CDR3: TGTGCCAGCAGTTTAAGACTAAGCACAGATACGCAGTATTTT.

The rearrangement uses TRBV7-3 and TRBJ2-1, with 7 nucleotides matching TRBD2. V was clipped by 3 bases and J by 3 bases; unmatched bases: 5. This CDR3 region has 15 residues. Germline-derived CDR1 and CDR2 are SGHTA and FQGTGA. The CDR3 is CASSLGRGGYNEQFF. The CDR3 nucleotides read TGTGCCAGCAGCTTGGGGAGGGGCGGCTACAATGAGCAGTTCTTC.

V usage is TRBV5-1 and J usage is TRBJ1-1; 8 nucleotides match TRBD1. V lost 2 bases, J lost 4 bases, and 7 bases stayed unmatched. The CDR3 covers 15 residues. Germline V lookup: CDR1 SGHRS, CDR2 YFSETQ. The CDR3 loop is CASSFTGTGSTEAFF. The CDR3 DNA sequence: TGCGCCAGCAGCTTCACCGGGACAGGCTCCACTGAAGCTTTCTTT.

V usage is TRBV6-5 and J usage is TRBJ2-1, with 9 bases lining up with TRBD2. The CDR3 covers 15 residues. V trimming: 4 bases; J trimming: 2 bases; junction bases outside the gene matches: 3. CDR1 MNHEY and CDR2 SVGAGI come from the germline V gene. The CDR3 sequence: CASSSGLATYNEQFF. The CDR3 DNA is TGTGCCAGCAGTTCAGGACTAGCGACCTACAATGAGCAGTTCTTC.

The CDR3: CASSYSSQTPYEQYF. The CDR3 DNA sequence: TGTGCCAGCAGTTACTCGAGTCAGACCCCCTACGAGCAGTACTTC. V usage is TRBV6-5 and J usage is TRBJ2-7; no clear D gene. Per germline, CDR1 MNHEY and CDR2 SVGAGI. V gave up 0 bases and J gave up 2 bases, with 11 bases separating them. The CDR3 covers 15 residues.

The chain links TRBV5-4 to TRBJ2-7; tentatively, D is TRBD2 (5 bases). Trimming stripped 4 bases from V and 1 base from J, with 9 bases between. The CDR3 contains 13 residues. CDR1 is SGHNT and CDR2 is YYREEE in the germline V gene (reference sequence). The CDR3 DNA is TGTGCCAGCAGCCAAGAGGGATCCTACGAGCAGTACTTC. Translating it yields CASSQEGSYEQYF.

This rearrangement joins TRBV4-1 to TRBJ2-7, with TRBD1 matching 8 bases. V shed 1 base, J shed 5 bases, and the junction held 7 bases outside the gene matches. The CDR3 runs to 15 residues. Germline loops: CDR1 MGHRA, CDR2 YSYEKL. CDR3 in DNA: TGCGCCAGCAGCCAAGTAGGACAGGGTAACAACGAGCAGTACTTC. Its translation is CASSQVGQGNNEQYF.

This clone was recorded a few times. The V and J genes are TRBV5-1 and TRBJ2-1; D perhaps matches TRBD1 (5 bases). This CDR3 is 13 amino acids long. CDR1 and CDR2 from the germline V gene are SGHRS and YFSETQ. V was clipped by 4 bases and J by 10 bases, with 15 bases between them. CDR3 amino acids: CASSPDSVGEQFF. The CDR3, as DNA: TGCGCCAGCAGCCCCGACAGCGTAGGGGAGCAGTTCTTC.

The V and J genes are TRBV5-5 and TRBJ2-7; no firm D call. The V end lost 0 bases, the J end lost 3 bases, and 10 bases lay between the germline ends. Germline CDR1 reads SGHKS; CDR2 reads YYEKEE (reference sequence). The CDR3 has 14 amino acids. CDR3 DNA: TGTGCCAGCAGCTTGGCCCCTACGGGCTACGAGCAGTACTTC. It encodes CASSLAPTGYEQYF. The whole variable domain, remainder taken from reference TRBV5-5 and TRBJ2-7, is DAGVTQSPTHLIKTRGQQVTLRCSPISGHKSVSWYQQVLGQGPQFIFQYYEKEERGRGNFPDRFSARQFPNYSSELNVNALLLGDSALYLCASSLAPTGYEQYFGPGTRLTVT.

The genes are TRBV10-3 and TRBJ2-1; the match to TRBD1 covers 8 bases. V gave up 3 bases and J gave up 5 bases; unmatched junction bases: 3. Germline V CDR1 and CDR2: ENHRY, SYGVKD. The CDR3 covers 14 residues. CDR3 in amino acids: CAISDGQGDNEQFF. Written as DNA, the CDR3 is TGTGCCATCAGTGATGGACAGGGAGACAATGAGCAGTTCTTC.

This clone was seen a few times. The J gene is TRBJ1-3, the V gene TRBV6-4, with D perhaps TRBD1 (6 bases). V shed 8 bases and J shed 4 bases, with 15 bases lying between them. The CDR3 totals 14 residues. Germline lookup yields CDR1 MRHNA and CDR2 SNTAGT. CDR3 residues: CASGEQGSGNTIYF. The CDR3, as DNA: TGTGCCAGCGGGGAACAGGGTTCCGGAAACACCATATATTTT.

The chain carries TRBV5-4 and TRBJ1-2; TRBD1 might be the D (6 bases). The CDR3 contains 14 residues. The V end lost 4 bases, the J end lost 8 bases, and 18 bases lay between the germline ends. Germline lookup yields CDR1 SGHNT and CDR2 YYREEE (reference sequence). The CDR3 loop is CASSARGAPGGYTF. The CDR3 coding sequence is TGTGCCAGCAGCGCCCGGGGGGCGCCGGGGGGCTACACCTTC.

This sequence joins TRBV9 and TRBJ2-3; 10 positions agree with TRBD2. The CDR3 length is 15 residues. The V gene's germline CDR1 is SGDLS and CDR2 YYNGEE. Trimming removed 2 bases from V and 2 bases from J; junction bases left unmatched: 2. Written as DNA, the CDR3 is TGTGCCAGCAGCGTTAGCGGGGGGACCACAGATACGCAGTATTTT. Encoded protein: CASSVSGGTTDTQYF.

This clone appeared once. The chain carries TRBV27 and TRBJ1-1; 7 bases line up with TRBD1. J gave up 9 bases and V 6 bases, and 16 bases lay outside the gene matches. The length of the CDR3 is 15 residues. Germline V CDR1 and CDR2: MNHEY, SMNVEV (reference sequence). In nucleotides, the CDR3 is TGTGCCAGCAGCCCCGACAGGGAAGTGTGGACCCAAGCTTTCTTT. It encodes CASSPDREVWTQAFF.

The gene calls are TRBV19 and TRBJ2-5, with 8 nucleotides matching TRBD1. Germline assignment: CDR1 LNHDA and CDR2 SQIVND (reference sequence). The CDR3 consists of 14 residues. V lost 4 bases and J lost 7; bases outside the gene matches: 8. As DNA, the CDR3 is TGTGCCAGTAGTAACCCGACAGGGGAGGCGACCCAGTACTTC. This sequence encodes CASSNPTGEATQYF.

The chain is built from TRBV9 and TRBJ2-5; D gene uncertain. The CDR3 consists of 15 residues. The V and J ends lost 0 bases and 4 bases respectively, with 13 bases between them. Germline lookup yields CDR1 SGDLS and CDR2 YYNGEE. The CDR3 sequence: CASSVANYGVETQYF. In DNA, the CDR3 is TGTGCCAGCAGCGTAGCTAACTACGGCGTAGAGACCCAGTACTTC.

The rearrangement uses TRBV7-2 and TRBJ1-2; the D gene is possibly TRBD1 (6 bases). Germline CDR1 is SGHTA and CDR2 is FQGNSA. V lost 4 bases to trimming and J lost 6 bases, with 12 bases between them. CDR3 size: 13 residues. The CDR3 DNA reads TGTGCCAGCAGCTCCCATCACAGGGATGGCTACACCTTC. It translates to CASSSHHRDGYTF.